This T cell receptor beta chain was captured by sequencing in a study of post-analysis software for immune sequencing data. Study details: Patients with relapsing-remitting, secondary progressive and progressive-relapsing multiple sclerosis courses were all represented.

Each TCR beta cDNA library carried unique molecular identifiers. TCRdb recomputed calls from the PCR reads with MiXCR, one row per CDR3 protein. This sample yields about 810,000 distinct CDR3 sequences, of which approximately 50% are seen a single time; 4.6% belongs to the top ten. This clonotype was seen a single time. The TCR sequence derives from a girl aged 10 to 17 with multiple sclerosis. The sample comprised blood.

This CDR3 is CASKGLAQGVRRGYTF. CDR3 bases: TGCGCCAGCAAGGGTTTGGCACAGGGGGTTCGACGTGGCTACACCTTC. The gene calls are TRBV5-1 and TRBJ1-2; 8 bases are shared with TRBD1. Germline CDR1 and CDR2: SGHRS and YFSETQ. The CDR3 sequence is 16 residues long. With 6 bases clipped from V and 7 bases from J, the junction kept 17 bases outside the gene matches.